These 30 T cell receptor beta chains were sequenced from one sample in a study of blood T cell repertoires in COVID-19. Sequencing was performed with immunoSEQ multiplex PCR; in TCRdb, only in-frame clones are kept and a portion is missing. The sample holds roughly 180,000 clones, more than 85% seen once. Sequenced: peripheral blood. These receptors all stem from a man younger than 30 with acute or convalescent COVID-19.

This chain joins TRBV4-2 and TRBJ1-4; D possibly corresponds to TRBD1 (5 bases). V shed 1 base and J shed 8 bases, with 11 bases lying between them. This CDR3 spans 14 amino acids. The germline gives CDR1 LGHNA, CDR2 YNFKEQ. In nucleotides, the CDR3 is TGTGCCAGCAGCCAAGGGGGCGAGAACGAAAAACTGTTTTTT. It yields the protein CASSQGGENEKLFF.

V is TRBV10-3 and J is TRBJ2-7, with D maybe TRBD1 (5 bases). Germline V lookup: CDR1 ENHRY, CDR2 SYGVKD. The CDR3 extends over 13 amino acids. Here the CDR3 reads CVKGELGSYEQYV. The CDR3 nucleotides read TGTGTGAAAGGGGAACTTGGCTCCTACGAGCAGTACGTC.

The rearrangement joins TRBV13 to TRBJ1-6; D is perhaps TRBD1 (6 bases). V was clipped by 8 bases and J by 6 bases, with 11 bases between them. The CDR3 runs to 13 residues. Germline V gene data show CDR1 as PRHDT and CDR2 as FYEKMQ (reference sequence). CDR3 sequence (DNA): TGTGCCAGCCGGGTAGGGGGTAATTCACCCCTCCACTTT. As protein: CASRVGGNSPLHF.

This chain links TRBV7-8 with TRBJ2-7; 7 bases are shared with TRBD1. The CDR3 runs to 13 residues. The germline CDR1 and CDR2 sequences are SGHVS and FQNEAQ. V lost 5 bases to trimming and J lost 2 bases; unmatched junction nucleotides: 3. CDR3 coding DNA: TGTGCCAGCAGCACAGGGGAACCCTACGAGCAGTACTTC. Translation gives CASSTGEPYEQYF.

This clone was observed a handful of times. CDR3: CASSKVCRGHEQYF. The DNA of the CDR3 is TGTGCCAGCAGCAAAGTTTGCAGGGGCCACGAGCAGTACTTC. This rearrangement joins TRBV21-1 to TRBJ2-7; TRBD1, the table's D call, lacks a check against the DNA. TRBV21-1 is marked as a pseudogene. CDR3 length: 14 amino acids.

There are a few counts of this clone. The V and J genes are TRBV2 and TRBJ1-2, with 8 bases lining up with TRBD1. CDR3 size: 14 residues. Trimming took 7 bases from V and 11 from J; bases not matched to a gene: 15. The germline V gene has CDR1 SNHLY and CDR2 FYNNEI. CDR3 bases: TGTGCCAGCACCTCGACAGGGGCTTACTTTCGATACACCTTC. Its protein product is CASTSTGAYFRYTF. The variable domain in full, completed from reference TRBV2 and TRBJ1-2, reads EPEVTQTPSHQVTQMGQEVILRCVPISNHLYFYWYRQILGQKVEFLVSFYNNEISEKSEIFDDQFSVERPDGSNFTLKIRSTKLEDSAMYFCASTSTGAYFRYTFGSGTRLTVV.

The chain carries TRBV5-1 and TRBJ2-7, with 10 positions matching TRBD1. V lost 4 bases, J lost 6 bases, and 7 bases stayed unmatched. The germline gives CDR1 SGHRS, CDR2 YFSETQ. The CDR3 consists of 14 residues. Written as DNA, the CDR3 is TGCGCCAGCAGCCCTGGGACAGGGGATCTCGAGCAGTACTTC. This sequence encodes CASSPGTGDLEQYF.

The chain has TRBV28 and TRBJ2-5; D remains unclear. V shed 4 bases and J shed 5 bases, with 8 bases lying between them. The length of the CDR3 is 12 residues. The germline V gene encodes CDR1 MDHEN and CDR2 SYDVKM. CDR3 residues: CASSSRQETQYF. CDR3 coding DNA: TGTGCCAGCAGTTCGAGGCAGGAGACCCAGTACTTC. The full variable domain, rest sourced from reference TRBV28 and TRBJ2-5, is DVKVTQSSRYLVKRTGEKVFLECVQDMDHENMFWYRQDPGLGLRLIYFSYDVKMKEKGDIPEGYSVSREKKERFSLILESASTNQTSMYLCASSSRQETQYFGPGTRLLVL.

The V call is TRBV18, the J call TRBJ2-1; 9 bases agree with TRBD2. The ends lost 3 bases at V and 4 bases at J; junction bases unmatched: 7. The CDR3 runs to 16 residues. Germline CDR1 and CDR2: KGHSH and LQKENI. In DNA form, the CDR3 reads TGTGCCAGCTCACCTTCCCTAGCGGGGTTATACAATGAGCAGTTCTTC. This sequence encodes CASSPSLAGLYNEQFF.

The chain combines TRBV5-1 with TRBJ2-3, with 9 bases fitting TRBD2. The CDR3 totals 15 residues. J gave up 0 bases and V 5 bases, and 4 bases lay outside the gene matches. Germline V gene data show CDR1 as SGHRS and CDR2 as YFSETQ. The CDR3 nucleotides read TGCGCCAGCAGTGAAGCGGGGGGAAGCACAGATACGCAGTATTTT. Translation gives CASSEAGGSTDTQYF.

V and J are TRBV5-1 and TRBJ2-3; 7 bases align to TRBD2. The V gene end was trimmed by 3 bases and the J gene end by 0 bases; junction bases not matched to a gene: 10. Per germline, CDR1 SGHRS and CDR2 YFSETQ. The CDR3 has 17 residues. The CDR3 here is CASSSRWLAASTDTQYF. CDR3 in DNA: TGCGCCAGCAGCTCAAGATGGCTAGCGGCAAGCACAGATACGCAGTATTTT.

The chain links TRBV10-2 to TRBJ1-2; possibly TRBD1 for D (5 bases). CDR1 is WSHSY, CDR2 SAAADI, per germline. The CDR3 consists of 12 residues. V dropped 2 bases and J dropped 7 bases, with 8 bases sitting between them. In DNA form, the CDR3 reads TGCGCCAGCAGTGAGACGGACACTGGCTACACCTTC. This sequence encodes CASSETDTGYTF.

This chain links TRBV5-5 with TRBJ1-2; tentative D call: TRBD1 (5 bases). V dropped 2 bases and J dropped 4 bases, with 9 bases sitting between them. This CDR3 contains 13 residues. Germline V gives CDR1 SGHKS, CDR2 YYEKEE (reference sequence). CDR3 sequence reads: CASSLGEVYGYTF. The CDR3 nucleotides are TGTGCCAGCAGCTTAGGGGAGGTCTATGGCTACACCTTC.

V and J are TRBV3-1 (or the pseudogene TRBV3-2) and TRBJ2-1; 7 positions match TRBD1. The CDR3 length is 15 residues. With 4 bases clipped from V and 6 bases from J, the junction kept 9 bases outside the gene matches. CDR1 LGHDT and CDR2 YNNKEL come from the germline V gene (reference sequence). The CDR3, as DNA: TGTGCCAGCAGCCTACGGACAGGAGCCGCCAATGAGCAGTTCTTC. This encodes CASSLRTGAANEQFF.

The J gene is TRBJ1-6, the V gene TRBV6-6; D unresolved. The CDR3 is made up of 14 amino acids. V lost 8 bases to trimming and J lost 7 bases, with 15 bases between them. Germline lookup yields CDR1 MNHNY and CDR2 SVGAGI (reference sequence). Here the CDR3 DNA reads TGTGCCAGCCAACCGTACGGGGAGAATTCACCCCTCCACTTT. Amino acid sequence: CASQPYGENSPLHF.

CDR3 nucleotides: TGTGCCAGCAGAGATGACAGGGGTCGAGGAGAGACCCAGTACTTC. Its translation: CASRDDRGRGETQYF. The chain recombines TRBV27 with TRBJ2-5; 8 nucleotides align to TRBD1. J gave up 4 bases and V 6 bases, and 10 bases lay outside the gene matches. CDR1 and CDR2 from the germline V gene are MNHEY and SMNVEV (reference sequence). The CDR3 runs to 15 residues.

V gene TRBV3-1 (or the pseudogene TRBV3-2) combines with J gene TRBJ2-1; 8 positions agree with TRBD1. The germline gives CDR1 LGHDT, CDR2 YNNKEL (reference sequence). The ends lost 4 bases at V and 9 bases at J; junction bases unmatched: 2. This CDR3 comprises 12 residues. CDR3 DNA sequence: TGTGCCAGCAGCCGACAGGGGAGTGAGCAGTTCTTC. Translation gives CASSRQGSEQFF.

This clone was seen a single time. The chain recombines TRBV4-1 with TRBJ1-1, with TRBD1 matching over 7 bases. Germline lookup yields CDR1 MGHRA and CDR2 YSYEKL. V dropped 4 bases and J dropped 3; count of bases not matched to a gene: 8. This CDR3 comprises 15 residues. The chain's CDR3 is CASSPSSTGDTEAFF. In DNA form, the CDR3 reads TGCGCCAGCAGCCCGAGCAGTACAGGGGACACTGAAGCTTTCTTT.

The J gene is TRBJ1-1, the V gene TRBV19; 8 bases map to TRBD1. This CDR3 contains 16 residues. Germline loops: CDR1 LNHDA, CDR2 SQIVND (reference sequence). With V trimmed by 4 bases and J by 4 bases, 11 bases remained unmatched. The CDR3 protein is CASSTPGQGAVTEAFF. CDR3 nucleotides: TGTGCCAGTAGTACCCCGGGTCAGGGGGCGGTCACTGAAGCTTTCTTT.

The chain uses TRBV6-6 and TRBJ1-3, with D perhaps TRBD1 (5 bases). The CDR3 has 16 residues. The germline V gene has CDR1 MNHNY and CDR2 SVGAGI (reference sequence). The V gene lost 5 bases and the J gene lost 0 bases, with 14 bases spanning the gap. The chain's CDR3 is CASSRVRGSSGNTIYF. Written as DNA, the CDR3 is TGTGCCAGCAGTAGGGTCCGGGGGAGCTCTGGAAACACCATATATTTT.

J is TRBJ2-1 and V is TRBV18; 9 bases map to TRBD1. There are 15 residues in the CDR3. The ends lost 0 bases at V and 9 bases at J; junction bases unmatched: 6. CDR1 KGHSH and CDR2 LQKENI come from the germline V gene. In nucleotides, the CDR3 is TGTGCCAGCTCACCACCCCGGACAGGGGCAATTGAGCAGTTCTTC. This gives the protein CASSPPRTGAIEQFF.

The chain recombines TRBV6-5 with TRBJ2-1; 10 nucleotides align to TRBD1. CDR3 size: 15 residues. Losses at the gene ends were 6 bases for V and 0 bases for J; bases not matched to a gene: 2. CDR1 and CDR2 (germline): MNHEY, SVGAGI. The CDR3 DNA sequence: TGTGCCAGCAGACGGGACAGGGGCTCCTACAATGAGCAGTTCTTC. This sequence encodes CASRRDRGSYNEQFF.

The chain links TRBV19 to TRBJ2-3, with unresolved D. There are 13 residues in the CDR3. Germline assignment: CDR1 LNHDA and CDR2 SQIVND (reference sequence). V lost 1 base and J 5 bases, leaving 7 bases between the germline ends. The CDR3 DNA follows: TGTGCCAGTAGTATAGTCACGCGAGATACGCAGTATTTT. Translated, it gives CASSIVTRDTQYF.

The CDR3 bases are TGTGCCACCAGTGATTACTTCGGGGGAGGCTACACCTTC. Protein sequence: CATSDYFGGGYTF. The rearrangement uses TRBV24-1 and TRBJ1-2, with a possible D match to TRBD1 (5 bases). Germline CDR1 and CDR2: KGHDR and SFDVKD. The CDR3 length is 13 residues. V was trimmed by 2 bases and J by 8 bases, leaving 11 bases between them.

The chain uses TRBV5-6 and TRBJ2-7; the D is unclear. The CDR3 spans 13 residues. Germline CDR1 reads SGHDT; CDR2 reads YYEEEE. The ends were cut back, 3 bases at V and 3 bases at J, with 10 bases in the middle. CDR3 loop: CASSSSSFYEQYV. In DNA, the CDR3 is TGTGCCAGCAGCTCTTCGTCCTTCTACGAGCAGTACGTC.

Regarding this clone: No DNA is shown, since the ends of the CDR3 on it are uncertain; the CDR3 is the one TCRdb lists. The CDR3 spells CASSTLQGKGSSGQPQHF. The chain recombines TRBV19 with TRBJ1-5; TRBD1 is taken as the D call from the table, unchecked against the DNA. With termini counted, the CDR3 has 18 amino acids. Per germline, CDR1 LNHDA and CDR2 SQIVND (reference sequence).

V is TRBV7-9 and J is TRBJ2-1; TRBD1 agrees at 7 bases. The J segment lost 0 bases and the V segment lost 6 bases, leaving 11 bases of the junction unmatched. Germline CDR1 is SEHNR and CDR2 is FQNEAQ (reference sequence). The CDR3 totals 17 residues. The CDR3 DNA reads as TGTGCCAGCAGTCTAGGGGTCGGGGACAGCTCCTACAATGAGCAGTTCTTC. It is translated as CASSLGVGDSSYNEQFF.

CDR3 sequence (DNA): TGTGCCAGCAGTTCCTGGACAGATCAAGAGACCCAGTACTTC. It encodes CASSSWTDQETQYF. The V gene is TRBV6-5, the J gene TRBJ2-5; tentatively, D is TRBD1 (6 bases). This CDR3 is 14 amino acids long. From germline, CDR1 is MNHEY and CDR2 SVGAGI. The V end was cut by 4 bases, the J end by 2 bases, with 11 bases between.

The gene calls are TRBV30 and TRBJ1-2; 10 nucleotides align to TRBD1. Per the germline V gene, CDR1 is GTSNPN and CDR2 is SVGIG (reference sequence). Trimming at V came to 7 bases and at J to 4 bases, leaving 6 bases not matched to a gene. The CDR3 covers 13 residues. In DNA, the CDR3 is TGTGCCTCCGGACAGGGGGTTGGCTATGGCTACACCTTC. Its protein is CASGQGVGYGYTF.

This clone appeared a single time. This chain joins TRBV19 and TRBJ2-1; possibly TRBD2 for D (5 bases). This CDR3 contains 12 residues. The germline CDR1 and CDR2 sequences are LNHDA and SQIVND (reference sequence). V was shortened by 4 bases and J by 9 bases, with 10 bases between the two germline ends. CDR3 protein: CASSTGAGEQFF. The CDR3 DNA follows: TGTGCCAGTAGTACAGGTGCGGGTGAGCAGTTCTTC.